The T cell receptor (beta chain) under discussion was sequenced for a study of blood T cell repertoires in COVID-19. Study as a whole: Italy, Spain and the United States were the sources of the convalescent and acute COVID-19 samples. Sources were T cells, B-cell-depleted T cells, or PBMCs; the material itself was cDNA or gDNA.

This CDR3 spans 15 amino acids. Trimming pared 1 base from V and 6 bases from J, leaving 14 bases between. Germline CDR1 is SGHTA and CDR2 is FQGTGA. Authors' data handling: Using reference gene primer amplification, nucleated cell counts were estimated. The data were produced by immunoSEQ multiplex PCR, yet TCRdb's version contains in-frame clones alone and is incomplete. D and trimming come from the DNA, and the V and J calls and clone size come from that table. There are around 150,000 clones in the sample; approximately 90% occur only once, and 5% lies in the top ten. The sample consisted of peripheral blood. The TCR originated in a human donor in a cohort sampled during active COVID-19. The gene calls are TRBV7-3 and TRBJ2-3, with D perhaps TRBD2 (7 bases). The CDR3 sequence is CASSLSGGAHDTQYF. DNA for the CDR3: TGTGCCAGCAGCTTAAGTGGGGGGGCTCACGATACGCAGTATTTT.